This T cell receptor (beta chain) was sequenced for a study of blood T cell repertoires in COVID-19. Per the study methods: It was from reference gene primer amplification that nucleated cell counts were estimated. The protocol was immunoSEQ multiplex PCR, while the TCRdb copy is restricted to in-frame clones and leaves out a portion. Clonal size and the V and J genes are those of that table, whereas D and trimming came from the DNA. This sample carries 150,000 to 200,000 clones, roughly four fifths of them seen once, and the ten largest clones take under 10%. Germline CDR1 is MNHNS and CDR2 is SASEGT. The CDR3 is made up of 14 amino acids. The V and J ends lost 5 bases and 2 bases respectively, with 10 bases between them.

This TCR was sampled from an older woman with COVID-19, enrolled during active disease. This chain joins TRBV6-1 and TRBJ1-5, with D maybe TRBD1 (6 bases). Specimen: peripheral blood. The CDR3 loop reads CASSSRQGNQPQHF. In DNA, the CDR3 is TGTGCCAGCAGTTCCCGACAGGGCAATCAGCCCCAGCATTTT.